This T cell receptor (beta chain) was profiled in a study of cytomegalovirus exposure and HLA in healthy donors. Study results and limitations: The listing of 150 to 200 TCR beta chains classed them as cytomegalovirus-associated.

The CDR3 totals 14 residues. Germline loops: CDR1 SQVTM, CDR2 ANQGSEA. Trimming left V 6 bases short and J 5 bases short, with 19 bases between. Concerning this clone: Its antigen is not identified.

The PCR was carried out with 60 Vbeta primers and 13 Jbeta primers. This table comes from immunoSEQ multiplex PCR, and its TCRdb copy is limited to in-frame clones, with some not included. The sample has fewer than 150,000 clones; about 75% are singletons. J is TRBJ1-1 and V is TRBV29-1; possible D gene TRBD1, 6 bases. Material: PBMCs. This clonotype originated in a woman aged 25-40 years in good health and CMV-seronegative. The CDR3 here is CSVYRDGVSTEAFF. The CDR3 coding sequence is TGCAGCGTGTACAGGGACGGGGTTAGTACTGAAGCTTTCTTT.